This T cell receptor (beta chain) was sequenced during a study of control samples from healthy donors and cancer patients. Method: immunoSEQ multiplex PCR; TCRdb's copy keeps in-frame clones and lacks some. This sample has tens of thousands of clones, with 88% found just once. CDR1 is SGHDN, CDR2 FVKESK, per germline. V lost 3 bases, J lost 8 bases, and 10 bases lay in between. The CDR3 totals 12 residues. Sequenced material: blood. The TCR sequence derives from a woman aged 70-85 years in good health. The rearrangement uses TRBV14 and TRBJ1-2, with D perhaps matching TRBD1 (6 bases). CDR3 in DNA: TGTGCCAGCAGCCAGCAGGGGCAAGGCTACACCTTC. Its translation: CASSQQGQGYTF. The complete variable domain, with remaining parts taken from reference TRBV14 and TRBJ1-2, reads EAGVTQFPSHSVIEKGQTVTLRCDPISGHDNLYWYRRVMGKEIKFLLHFVKESKQDESGMPNNRFLAERTGGTYSTLKVQPAELEDSGVYFCASSQQGQGYTFGSGTRLTVV.